The entry that follows covers one TCR beta chain sequence. Its target is unknown. Germline V gene lookup returns CDR1 SGHVS and CDR2 FNYEAQ. V was pared by 5 bases and J by 5 bases, with 15 bases between. The CDR3 sequence is 14 residues long. This entry belongs to a study of monozygotic twins with cystic fibrosis. Study information: With about 15 PCR cycles, barcoded libraries came from about 3 micrograms of fragmented DNA. Whole-study results and caveats: Unrelated CF individuals shared fewer identical clonotypes than monozygotic CF twins. Low clonality (median about 0.0095) suggested a mostly naive repertoire. In 13 of 16 pairs, V gene usage was closest to the co-twin's.

The repertoire was sequenced with immunoSEQ multiplex PCR; TCRdb's copy has only in-frame clones and lacks some. Of under 40,000 clones listed, approximately 97% were seen once; the top ten hold around 0.15%. V usage is TRBV7-6 and J usage is TRBJ1-1; no definite D call. Sequencing was carried out using blood. The receptor was isolated from a girl aged 2-10 years with cystic fibrosis. The CDR3 protein is CASSPNHGVTEAFF. In nucleotides, the CDR3 is TGTGCCAGCAGCCCAAACCATGGGGTGACTGAAGCTTTCTTT. Based on the CDR3 plus reference TRBV7-6 and TRBJ1-1, the full variable domain is GAGVSQSPRYKVTKRGQDVALRCDPISGHVSLYWYRQALGQGPEFLTYFNYEAQQDKSGLPNDRFSAERPEGSISTLTIQRTEQRDSAMYRCASSPNHGVTEAFFGQGTRLTVV.